This T cell receptor beta chain was retrieved from a study of STAT5B mutations in CD4+ large granular lymphocyte leukemia (dated by TCRdb to between 2021 and 2024). Regarding the research as a whole: Among healthy controls, the CDR3 'QG' motif was associated with a particular HLA allele. TCRbeta repertoires of CD4+ T-cell large granular lymphocyte leukemia patients were compared with those of healthy blood donors. Flow cytometry performed on FACSCanto II or FACSVerse showed that the purified fractions had more than 95% purity among lymphocytes.

Concerning this clone: Its binding antigen is unknown. Per-base qualities were not stored, and no clone one base away is much larger.

The immunoSEQ assay at survey resolution was used to sequence TCRbeta rearrangements from genomic DNA. From the authors' description of their analysis: In the TCR sequencing data, the lowest productive clonotype frequency that could be detected was 2.59 x 10-5. Only productive TCRbeta rearrangements, defined as complete and in-frame sequences, were included in the analyses. Sample clonality was computed as Simpson clonality in the immunoSEQ Analyzer version 3.0. Clones were binned by frequency as very rare, small, medium, large (1-20%) or hyperexpanded (>20%). Generation probabilities were estimated with OLGA 1.2.3, V-gene circos plots were made with VDJtools, specificities were searched in VDJdb, and CDR3 motifs were identified with GLIPH. TCRdb took over this immuneACCESS table, retaining in-frame rearrangements with V and J assigned. Such tables are incomplete; in checked studies, under half of the missing clones stem from an unresolved V gene, and the remainder is unexplained. The D gene and trimming were derived from the DNA, and the V and J assignments and clone size from that table. The sample includes about 30,000 clones, with roughly three quarters observed a single time. The top ten constitute roughly 2% of the sample.

Overall study results and their limits: CD4-sorted patient repertoires appeared more clonal than healthy CD4+ repertoires, and this difference persisted after removing the putative leukemic clones. TRBV06-family usage was enriched among the top patient clones (8/27) compared with healthy controls (2/35). Each patient's main leukemic clonotypes were private, but about 27% of these clonotypes showed up at low frequency in the non-leukemic repertoires of other patients. The data were not HLA-matched, and the relatively small sample size could explain the higher clonality seen in CD4+ compared with CD8+ T-LGLL.

CDR1 LNHDA and CDR2 SQIVND are derived from the germline V gene (reference sequence). Relative to germline, V is missing 3 bases and J is missing 2 bases, with 4 bases of the junction outside any gene match. Inclusive of the bounding cysteine and phenylalanine, the CDR3 is 16 residues long. The kept DNA is CDR3 alone, 48 bases in frame from the first base. Healthy controls were roughly 35 blood donors whose buffy coats came from the Finnish Red Cross blood service. All TCR-sequenced material derived from peripheral blood: patient blood samples and healthy donor buffy coats. Ficoll-Hypaque gradient centrifugation was used to isolate peripheral blood mononuclear cells. Magnetic purification was used to isolate CD4+ cells from the buffy coats of the healthy controls. Genomic DNA was extracted using the Gentra Puregene Cell and Tissue kit, and a Qubit 2.0 fluorometer was used to quantify it.

Sequenced sample: CD4+ T cells from blood buffy coats. The V gene is TRBV19 and the J gene is TRBJ1-5; TRBD1 lines up with 10 middle nucleotides. The sequence was obtained from a human donor in good health. The DNA is as follows: TGTGCCAGTAGTATCGACAGGGGGCGAGGCAATCAGCCCCAGCATTTT. This translates into CASSIDRGRGNQPQHF.